This T cell receptor (beta chain) was recorded in a study of tissue T cells after allogeneic stem cell transplantation. Study-level points and caveats: Anatomically similar tissues had similar TCR repertoires within each patient. Which tissue TCRs were alloreactive or antigen-specific was not determined. Some clones might be persisting host cells.

Comparators were three non-transplant cancer patients without known GI disease. There are a few counts of this clone. The target antigen is unknown. Clones were sequenced by immunoSEQ multiplex PCR, and TCRdb holds only the in-frame ones, with some missing. The sample holds 10,000 or so clones, approximately 64% seen once. Losses at the gene ends were 5 bases for V and 1 base for J; bases not matched to a gene: 7. Germline V gene sequence: CDR1 SGHTA, CDR2 FQGTGA. CDR3 length equals 16 residues. This chain uses TRBV7-3 with TRBJ2-5; 10 nucleotides line up with TRBD2. This specimen consisted of tissue from the ileum, obtained at autopsy. This sequence originates from a woman aged 18-49 years with breast cancer. CDR3 DNA sequence: TGTGCCAGCAGCGCCGGGGCTAGCGGGAGCCAAGAGACCCAGTACTTC. Translating it yields CASSAGASGSQETQYF.